This TCR beta chain was obtained from a study of T cell responses to AZD1222 COVID-19 vaccine. Study findings and constraints: Recipients of two AZD1222 doses showed rising Spike-specific TCR breadth and depth. Reportedly, nearly half the spike-specific TCRs target unmutated variant regions.

The repertoire was sequenced with immunoSEQ multiplex PCR; TCRdb's copy has only in-frame clones and lacks some. The profile covers 85,000 or so clones, with roughly 84% appearing a single time and about 6% taken by the ten largest. Only a few counts were recorded for this clone. Its antigen is unknown. V was trimmed by 5 bases and J by 7 bases, leaving 18 bases between them. There are 14 residues in the CDR3. Germline V gene sequence: CDR1 MDHEN, CDR2 SYDVKM. V gene TRBV28 combines with J gene TRBJ2-7; D may be TRBD2 (6 bases). The sample consisted of peripheral blood, taken 28 days after the second AZD1222 dose. This sequence was found in an adult who received the AZD1222 COVID-19 vaccine. CDR3 in amino acids: CASSPSPQGGEQYF. For the CDR3, the DNA is TGTGCCAGCAGTCCCAGCCCGCAGGGAGGTGAGCAGTACTTC.